A selection of T cell receptor beta chains follows, all from one sample in a study of blood T cell repertoires in COVID-19. Sequencing used immunoSEQ multiplex PCR; TCRdb keeps in-frame clones, though not all of them. The table includes about 140,000 clones, approximately 87% detected once. The sample consisted of peripheral blood. These receptors were taken from a woman in her 40s with acute or convalescent COVID-19. CDR3s include the opening cysteine and the closing phenylalanine or tryptophan. A D gene is named only where the DNA matches it firmly.

j_gene: TRBJ2-5; d_gene: TRBD2; v_gene: TRBV19; len: 15; CDR3nt: TGTGCCAGTAGTCCCGGACCCTCCGGGGGGGAGACCCAGTACTTC; CDR3aa: CASSPGPSGGETQYF
j_gene: TRBJ2-2; d_gene: -; v_gene: TRBV28; len: 15; CDR3nt: TGTGCCAGCAGTTTCCCCGACAGGCAACCCGGGGAGCTGTTTTTT; CDR3aa: CASSFPDRQPGELFF
j_gene: TRBJ1-1; d_gene: TRBD1; v_gene: TRBV24-1; len: 12; CDR3nt: TGTGCCACCAGCCAGGGGGCTGGTGAAGCTTTCTTT; CDR3aa: CATSQGAGEAFF
j_gene: TRBJ1-4; d_gene: TRBD1; v_gene: TRBV27; len: 14; CDR3nt: TGTGCCAGCTCGACGGTCCAGGGGGGAGAAAAACTGTTTTTT; CDR3aa: CASSTVQGGEKLFF
j_gene: TRBJ2-3; d_gene: TRBD2; v_gene: TRBV6-2/TRBV6-3; len: 18; CDR3nt: TGTGCCAGCAGTTACTCGGGGACTAGCGGAGGGGTCACAGATACGCAGTATTTT; CDR3aa: CASSYSGTSGGVTDTQYF
j_gene: TRBJ2-5; d_gene: -; v_gene: TRBV5-4; len: 13; CDR3nt: TGTGCCAGCAGCCTGGGGGGAGGAGAGACCCAGTACTTC; CDR3aa: CASSLGGGETQYF
j_gene: TRBJ1-1; d_gene: -; v_gene: TRBV21-1; len: 15; CDR3nt: TGTGCCAGCAGCAAAGTAACAGGGAGGGGCACTGAAGCTTTCTTT; CDR3aa: CASSKVTGRGTEAFF
j_gene: TRBJ2-7; d_gene: -; v_gene: TRBV5-6; len: 14; CDR3nt: TGTGCCAGCAGCTTGGCCGGACAGTCCTACGAGCAGTACTTC; CDR3aa: CASSLAGQSYEQYF
j_gene: TRBJ2-2; d_gene: -; v_gene: TRBV3-1/TRBV3-2; len: 12; CDR3nt: TGTGCCAGCAGCCAAGACAGGGTAGAGCTGTTTTTT; CDR3aa: CASSQDRVELFF
j_gene: TRBJ2-7; d_gene: -; v_gene: TRBV30; len: 13; CDR3nt: TGTGCCTGGAGTGCTCTAACGAAATACGAGCAGTACTTC; CDR3aa: CAWSALTKYEQYF
j_gene: TRBJ2-2; d_gene: TRBD2; v_gene: TRBV2; len: 15; CDR3nt: TGTGCCAGCAGTATTCCAGCGGGGGCGGCCGGGGAGCTGTTTTTT; CDR3aa: CASSIPAGAAGELFF